There are many counts of the clone carrying this TCR beta chain. The antigen is undetermined. This sample is drawn from a study of T cells in Graves' hyperthyroidism and ophthalmopathy. About the study: It was at initial diagnosis, before any treatment, that peripheral blood was collected.

Per the germline V gene, CDR1 is SGHTA and CDR2 is FQGNSA. The V end lost 2 bases, the J end lost 7 bases, and 21 bases lay between the germline ends. The CDR3 is 18 residues long. TCR beta CDR3 regions were amplified from RNA. HTBI primers drove first-round RT-PCR of the TCR CDR3. TCRdb re-analysed the multiplex PCR reads in MiXCR, keeping a single row per CDR3 protein. The sample holds under 350,000 distinct CDR3 sequences; more than 15% are singletons and the top ten take 55% to 60%. Study-wide findings and caveats: Model output signaled ophthalmopathy a median around 5.9 months ahead of onset. Ophthalmopathy was distinguished from stable hyperthyroidism by 13 V-J signatures.

Patients were excluded for uncontrolled infection, other autoimmune disease, pregnancy or lactation. This sequence originates from a woman aged 60-75 years with Graves' ophthalmopathy. This chain links TRBV7-2 with TRBJ1-6; D is perhaps TRBD1 (5 bases). Sequencing was carried out using blood. The CDR3 loop reads CASSLFGLRGGSNSPLHF. CDR3 coding DNA: TGTGCCAGCAGCTTATTTGGTTTGAGGGGAGGTTCGAATTCACCCCTCCACTTT. Based on the CDR3 plus reference TRBV7-2 and TRBJ1-6, the full variable domain is GAGVSQSPSNKVTEKGKDVELRCDPISGHTALYWYRQSLGQGLEFLIYFQGNSAPDKSGLPSDRFSAERTGGSVSTLTIQRTQQEDSAVYLCASSLFGLRGGSNSPLHFGNGTRLTVT.